This T cell receptor (beta chain) derives from a study of blood T cell repertoires in COVID-19 (dated by TCRdb to 2020 to 2022). Looking at the study overall: Collaborator samples came from the United States, Italy and Spain and covered acute and convalescent phases of COVID-19. The prospective study material was composed of cDNA or gDNA derived from T cells, B-cell-depleted T cells, or PBMCs. The dataset comprised deeply sampled blood TCRbeta repertoires from subjects exposed to, actively infected with, or recovered from COVID-19. The repertoires were released in a freely available public database intended as a resource for research on the immune response to SARS-CoV-2. The samples were drawn from the first 160 participants of the ongoing ImmuneRACE study and from more than 1,000 subjects provided by 6 global collaborators. The sample metadata nearly always contained a de-identified subject ID, COVID-19 status, age in years and sex. Where HLA class I and class II types were available, the types were taken from metadata supplied by the sample provider, not from assay-based typing. The paper as a whole reports these results and caveats: The quantity of clinical and demographic metadata differed by source and by participant and was supplied without curation.

Whole blood was collected in K2EDTA tubes by collaborating institutions according to the institutions' own protocols. For TCRbeta analysis, collaborator samples were shipped as frozen whole blood, as isolated PBMCs, or as DNA extracted from either sample type. The immunoSEQ Assay, a bias-controlled multiplex PCR, was used to amplify TCRbeta CDR3 regions from genomic DNA. The study's own analysis went as follows. Nucleated cell counts per sample were estimated from amplification of reference gene primers within the assay. To quantify the absolute abundance of each unique TCRbeta CDR3 rearrangement, sequence reads were collapsed and filtered. Productive Simpson clonality was computed per sample as the square root of Simpson's diversity index over productive rearrangements. TCRdb provides this immuneACCESS table in a form limited to in-frame rearrangements. Some clones are lacking; in checked studies, under half of them reflect an unresolved V gene, and why the rest are absent is not known. V and J calls and clone size follow that table, whereas D and trimming were derived from the DNA. The sample includes 170,000 or so clones, with around 82% observed a single time. Of the sample, 13% to 15% falls within the top ten clones.

Taken from the germline V gene, the CDR1 and CDR2 loops are SGHTA and FQGNSA. Reading from cysteine to phenylalanine, the CDR3 counts 15 amino acids. The DNA shown is the 45-base CDR3, in frame from base 1. Trimming costs V 4 bases and J 0 bases, and their ends lie 10 bases apart. In the case of this clone: Its recognized antigen is unknown. Base qualities were left out, and no much larger clone turns up one base away.

The sequencing input was peripheral blood. The TCR was taken from a man aged 18 to 30 with active or convalescent COVID-19. The sequence links TRBV7-2 to TRBJ1-5; TRBD1 is possibly the D segment (5 matching bases). This receptor carries the CDR3 CASSSIGVSNQPQHF. The nucleotides read TGTGCCAGCAGCTCCATAGGGGTTAGCAATCAGCCCCAGCATTTT.